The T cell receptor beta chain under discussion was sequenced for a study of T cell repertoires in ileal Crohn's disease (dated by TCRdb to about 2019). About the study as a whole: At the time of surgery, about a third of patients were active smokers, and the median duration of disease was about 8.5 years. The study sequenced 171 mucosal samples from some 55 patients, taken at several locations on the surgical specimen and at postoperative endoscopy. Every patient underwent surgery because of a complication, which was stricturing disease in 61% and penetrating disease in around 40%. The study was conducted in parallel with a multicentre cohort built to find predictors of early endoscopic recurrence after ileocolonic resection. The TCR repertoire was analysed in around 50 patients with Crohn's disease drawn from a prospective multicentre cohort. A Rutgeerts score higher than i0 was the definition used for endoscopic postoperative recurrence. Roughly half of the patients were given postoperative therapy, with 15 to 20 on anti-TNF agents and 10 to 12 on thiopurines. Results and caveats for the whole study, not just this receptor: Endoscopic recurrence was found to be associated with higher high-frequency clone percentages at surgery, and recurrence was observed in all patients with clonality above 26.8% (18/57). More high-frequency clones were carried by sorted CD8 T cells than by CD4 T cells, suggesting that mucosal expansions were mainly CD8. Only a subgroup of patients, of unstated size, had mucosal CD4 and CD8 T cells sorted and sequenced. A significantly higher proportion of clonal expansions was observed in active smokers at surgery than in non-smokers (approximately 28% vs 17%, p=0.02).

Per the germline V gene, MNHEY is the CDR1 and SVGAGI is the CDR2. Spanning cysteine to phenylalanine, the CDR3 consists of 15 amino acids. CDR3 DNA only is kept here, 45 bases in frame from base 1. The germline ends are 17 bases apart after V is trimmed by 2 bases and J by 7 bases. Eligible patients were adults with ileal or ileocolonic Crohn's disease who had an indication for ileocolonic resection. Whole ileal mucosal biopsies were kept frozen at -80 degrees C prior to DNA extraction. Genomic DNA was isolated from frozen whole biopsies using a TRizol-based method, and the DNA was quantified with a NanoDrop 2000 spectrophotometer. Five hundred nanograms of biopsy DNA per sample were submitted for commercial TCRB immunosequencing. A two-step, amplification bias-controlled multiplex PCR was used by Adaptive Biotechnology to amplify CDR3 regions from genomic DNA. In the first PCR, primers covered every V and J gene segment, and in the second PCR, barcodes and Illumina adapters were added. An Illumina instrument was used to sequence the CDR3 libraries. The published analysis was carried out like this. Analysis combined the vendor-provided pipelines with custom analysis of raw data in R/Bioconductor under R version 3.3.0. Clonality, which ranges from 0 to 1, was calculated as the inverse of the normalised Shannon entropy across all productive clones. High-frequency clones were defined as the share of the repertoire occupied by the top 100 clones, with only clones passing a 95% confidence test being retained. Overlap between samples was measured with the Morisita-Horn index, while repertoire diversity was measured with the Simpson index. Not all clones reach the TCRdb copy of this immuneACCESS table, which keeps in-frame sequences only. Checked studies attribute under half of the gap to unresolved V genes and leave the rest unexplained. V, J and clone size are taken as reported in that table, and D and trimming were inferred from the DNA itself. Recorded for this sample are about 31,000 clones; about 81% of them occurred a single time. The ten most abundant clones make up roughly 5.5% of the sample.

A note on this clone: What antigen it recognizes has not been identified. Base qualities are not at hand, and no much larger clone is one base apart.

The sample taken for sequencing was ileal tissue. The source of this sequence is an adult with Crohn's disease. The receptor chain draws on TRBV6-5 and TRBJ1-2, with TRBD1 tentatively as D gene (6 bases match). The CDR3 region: CASSYTTRGAIGYTF. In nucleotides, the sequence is TGTGCCAGCAGTTACACGACGCGGGGGGCGATTGGCTACACCTTC.